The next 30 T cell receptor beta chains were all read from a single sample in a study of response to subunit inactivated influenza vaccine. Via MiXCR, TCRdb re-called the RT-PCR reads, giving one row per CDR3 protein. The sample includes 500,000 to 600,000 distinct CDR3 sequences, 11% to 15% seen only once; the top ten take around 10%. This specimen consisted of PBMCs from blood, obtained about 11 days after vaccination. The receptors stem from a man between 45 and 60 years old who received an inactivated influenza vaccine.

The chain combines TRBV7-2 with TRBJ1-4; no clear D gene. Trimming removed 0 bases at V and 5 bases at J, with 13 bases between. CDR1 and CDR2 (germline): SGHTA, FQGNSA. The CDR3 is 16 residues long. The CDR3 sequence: CASSLAPGSWNEKLFF. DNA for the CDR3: TGTGCCAGCAGCTTAGCGCCTGGGAGTTGGAATGAAAAACTGTTTTTT.

CDR3 sequence (DNA): TGTGCCAGCAGTTACTCGGGTCCCAGCCCCGATACGCAGTATTTT. The encoded protein is CASSYSGPSPDTQYF. The chain joins TRBV6-2 or TRBV6-3 to TRBJ2-3; D is uncertain. The V end lost 0 bases, the J end lost 6 bases, and 13 bases lay between the germline ends. The CDR3 has 15 amino acids. The V gene's germline CDR1 is MNHEY and CDR2 SVGEGT.

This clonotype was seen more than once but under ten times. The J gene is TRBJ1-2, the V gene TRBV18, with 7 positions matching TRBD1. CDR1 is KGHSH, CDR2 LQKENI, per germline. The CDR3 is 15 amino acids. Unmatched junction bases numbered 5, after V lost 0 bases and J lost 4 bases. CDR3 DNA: TGTGCCAGCTCACCACCGAACAGGGGAGGCTATGGCTACACCTTC. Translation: CASSPPNRGGYGYTF.

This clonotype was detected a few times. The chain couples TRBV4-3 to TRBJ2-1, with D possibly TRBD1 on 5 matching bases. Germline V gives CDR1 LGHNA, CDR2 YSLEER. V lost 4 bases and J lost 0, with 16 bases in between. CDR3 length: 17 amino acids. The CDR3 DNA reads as TGCGCCAGCAGCCGGAAGACCAGGGCAATCTCCTACAATGAGCAGTTCTTC. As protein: CASSRKTRAISYNEQFF.

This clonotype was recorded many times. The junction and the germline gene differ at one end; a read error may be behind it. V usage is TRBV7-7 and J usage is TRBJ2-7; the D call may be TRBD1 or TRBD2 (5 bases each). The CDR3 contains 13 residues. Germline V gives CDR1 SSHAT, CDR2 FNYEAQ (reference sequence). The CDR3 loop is CASSLAWGSEQYF. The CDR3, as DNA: TGTGCTAGCAGCTTAGCGTGGGGGAGCGAGCAGTACTTC.

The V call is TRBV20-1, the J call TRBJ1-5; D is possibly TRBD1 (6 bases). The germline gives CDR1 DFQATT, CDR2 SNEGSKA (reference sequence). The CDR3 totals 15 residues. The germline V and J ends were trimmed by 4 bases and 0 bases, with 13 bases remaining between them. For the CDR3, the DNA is TGCAGTGCTAAGGACAGATTAAATAGCAATCAGCCCCAGCATTTT. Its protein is CSAKDRLNSNQPQHF.

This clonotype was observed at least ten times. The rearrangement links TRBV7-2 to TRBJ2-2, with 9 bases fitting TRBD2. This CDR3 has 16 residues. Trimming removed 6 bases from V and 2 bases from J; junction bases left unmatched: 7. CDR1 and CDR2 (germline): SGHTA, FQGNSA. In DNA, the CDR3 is TGTGCCAGCAGACCTAGACTAGCGGTTAACACCGGGGAGCTGTTTTTT. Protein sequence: CASRPRLAVNTGELFF. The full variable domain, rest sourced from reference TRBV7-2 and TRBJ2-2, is GAGVSQSPSNKVTEKGKDVELRCDPISGHTALYWYRQSLGQGLEFLIYFQGNSAPDKSGLPSDRFSAERTGGSVSTLTIQRTQQEDSAVYLCASRPRLAVNTGELFFGEGSRLTVL.

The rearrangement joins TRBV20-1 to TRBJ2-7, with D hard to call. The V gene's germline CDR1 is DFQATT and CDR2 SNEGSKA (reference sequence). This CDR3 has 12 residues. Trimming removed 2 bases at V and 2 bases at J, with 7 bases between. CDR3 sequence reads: CSARLGPYEQYF. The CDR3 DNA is TGCAGTGCTAGACTCGGGCCCTACGAGCAGTACTTC.

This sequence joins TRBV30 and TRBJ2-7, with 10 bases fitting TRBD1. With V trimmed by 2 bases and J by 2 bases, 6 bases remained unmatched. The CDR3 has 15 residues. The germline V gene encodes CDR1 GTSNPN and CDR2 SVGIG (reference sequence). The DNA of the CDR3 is TGTGCCTGGAGTCCAGGACAGGGGGGCCCCTACGAGCAGTACTTC. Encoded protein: CAWSPGQGGPYEQYF.

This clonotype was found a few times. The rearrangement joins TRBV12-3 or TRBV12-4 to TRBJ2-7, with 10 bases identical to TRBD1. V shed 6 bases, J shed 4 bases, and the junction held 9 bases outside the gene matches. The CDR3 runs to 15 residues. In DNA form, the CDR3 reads TGTGCCAGCAGCACCGGGACAGGGGTTATTTACGAGCAGTACTTC. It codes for CASSTGTGVIYEQYF.

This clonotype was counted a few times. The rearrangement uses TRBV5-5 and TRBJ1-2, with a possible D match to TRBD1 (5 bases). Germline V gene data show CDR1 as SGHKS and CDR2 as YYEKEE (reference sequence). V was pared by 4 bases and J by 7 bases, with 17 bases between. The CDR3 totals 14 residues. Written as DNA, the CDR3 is TGTGCCAGCAGCCCCCAGGCAGGGCGCTCTGGCTACACCTTC. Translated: CASSPQAGRSGYTF.

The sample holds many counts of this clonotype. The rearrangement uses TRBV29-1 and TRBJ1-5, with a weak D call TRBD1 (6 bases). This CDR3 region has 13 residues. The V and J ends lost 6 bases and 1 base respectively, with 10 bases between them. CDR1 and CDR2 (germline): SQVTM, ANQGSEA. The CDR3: CSVQGSSNQPQHF. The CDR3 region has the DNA TGCAGCGTGCAGGGGTCGAGCAATCAGCCCCAGCATTTT.

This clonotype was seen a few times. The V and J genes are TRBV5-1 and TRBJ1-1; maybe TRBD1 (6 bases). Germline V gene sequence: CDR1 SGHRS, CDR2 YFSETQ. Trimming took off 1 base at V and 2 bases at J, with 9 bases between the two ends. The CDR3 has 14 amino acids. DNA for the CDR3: TGCGCCAGCAGCTTGTACAGGGACAACACTGAAGCTTTCTTT. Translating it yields CASSLYRDNTEAFF.

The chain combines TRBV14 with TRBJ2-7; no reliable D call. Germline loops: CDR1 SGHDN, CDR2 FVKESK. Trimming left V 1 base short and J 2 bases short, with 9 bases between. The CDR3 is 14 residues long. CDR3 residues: CASSQAGSAYEQYF. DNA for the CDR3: TGTGCCAGCAGCCAAGCGGGCAGTGCCTACGAGCAGTACTTC. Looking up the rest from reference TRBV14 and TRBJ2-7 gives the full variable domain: EAGVTQFPSHSVIEKGQTVTLRCDPISGHDNLYWYRRVMGKEIKFLLHFVKESKQDESGMPNNRFLAERTGGTYSTLKVQPAELEDSGVYFCASSQAGSAYEQYFGPGTRLTVT.

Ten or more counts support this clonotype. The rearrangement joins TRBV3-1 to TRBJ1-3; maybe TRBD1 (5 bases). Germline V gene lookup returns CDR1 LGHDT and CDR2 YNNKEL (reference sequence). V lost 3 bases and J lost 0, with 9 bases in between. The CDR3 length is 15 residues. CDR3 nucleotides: TGTGCCAGCAGCCAGGCACAGGTCTCTGGAAACACCATATATTTT. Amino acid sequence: CASSQAQVSGNTIYF.

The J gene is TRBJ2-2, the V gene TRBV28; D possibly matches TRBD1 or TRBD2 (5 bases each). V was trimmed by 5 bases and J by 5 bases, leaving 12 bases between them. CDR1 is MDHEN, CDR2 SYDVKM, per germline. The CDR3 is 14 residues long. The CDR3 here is CASSPGTETGELFF. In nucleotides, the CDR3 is TGTGCCAGCAGTCCGGGGACGGAGACCGGGGAGCTGTTTTTT.

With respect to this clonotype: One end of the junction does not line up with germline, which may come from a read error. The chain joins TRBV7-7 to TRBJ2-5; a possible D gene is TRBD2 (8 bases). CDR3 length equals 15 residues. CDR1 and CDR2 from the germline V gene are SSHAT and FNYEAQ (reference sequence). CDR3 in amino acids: CASSLAGQPVETQYF. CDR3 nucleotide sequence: TGTGCTAGCAGCTTAGCGGGACAGCCCGTAGAGACCCAGTACTTC. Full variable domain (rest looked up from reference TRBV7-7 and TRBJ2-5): GAGVSQSPRYKVTKRGQDVTLRCDPISSHATLYWYQQALGQGPEFLTYFNYEAQPDKSGLPSDRFSAERPEGSISTLTIQRTEQRDSAMYRCASSLAGQPVETQYFGPGTRLLVL.

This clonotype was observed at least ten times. CDR3 bases: TGTGCCAGCAGCCACCTCACAGATACGCAGTATTTT. This codes for CASSHLTDTQYF. V usage is TRBV14 and J usage is TRBJ2-3; D is undetermined. The V end was cut by 3 bases, the J end by 2 bases, with 3 bases between. Germline lookup yields CDR1 SGHDN and CDR2 FVKESK. The CDR3 loop spans 12 amino acids.

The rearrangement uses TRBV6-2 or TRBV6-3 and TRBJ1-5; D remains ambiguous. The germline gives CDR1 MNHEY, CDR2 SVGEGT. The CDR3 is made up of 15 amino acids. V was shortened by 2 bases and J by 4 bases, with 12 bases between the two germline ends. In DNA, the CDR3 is TGTGCCAGCAGTTACCTCGGACGTACAAATCAGCCCCAGCATTTT. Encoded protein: CASSYLGRTNQPQHF.

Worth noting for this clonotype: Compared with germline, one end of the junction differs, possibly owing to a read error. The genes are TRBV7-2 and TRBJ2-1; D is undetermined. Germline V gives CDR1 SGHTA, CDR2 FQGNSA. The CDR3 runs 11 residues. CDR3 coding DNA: TGTGCCAGAAGCTTACGCGGCGAGCAGTTCTTC. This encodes CARSLRGEQFF.

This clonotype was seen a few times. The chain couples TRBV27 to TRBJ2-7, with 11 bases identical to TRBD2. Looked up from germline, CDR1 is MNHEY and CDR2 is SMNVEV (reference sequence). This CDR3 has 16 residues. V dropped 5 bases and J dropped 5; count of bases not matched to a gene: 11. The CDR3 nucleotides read TGTGCCAGCAGTCACGGGACTAGCGGTATTTTCAACGAGCAGTACTTC. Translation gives CASSHGTSGIFNEQYF.

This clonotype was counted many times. The CDR3: CASSPGFNQPQHF. In nucleotides, the CDR3 is TGTGCCAGCAGCCCGGGGTTTAATCAGCCCCAGCATTTT. The chain links TRBV12-3 or TRBV12-4 to TRBJ1-5; D not certain. The V end was cut by 6 bases, the J end by 4 bases, with 10 bases between. The CDR3 contains 13 residues.

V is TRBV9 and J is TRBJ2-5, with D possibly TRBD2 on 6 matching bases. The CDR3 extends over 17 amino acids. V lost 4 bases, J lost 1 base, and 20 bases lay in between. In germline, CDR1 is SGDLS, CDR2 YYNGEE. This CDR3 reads CASSSSPPWRGQETQYF. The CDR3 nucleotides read TGTGCCAGCAGCTCTAGCCCCCCATGGCGGGGCCAAGAGACCCAGTACTTC.

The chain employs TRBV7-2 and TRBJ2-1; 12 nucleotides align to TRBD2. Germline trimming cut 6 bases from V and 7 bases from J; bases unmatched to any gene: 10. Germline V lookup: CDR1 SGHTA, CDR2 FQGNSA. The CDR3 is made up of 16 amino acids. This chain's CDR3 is CASRRASGGAINEQFF. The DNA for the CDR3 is TGTGCCAGCAGGCGGGCTAGCGGGGGGGCTATTAATGAGCAGTTCTTC.

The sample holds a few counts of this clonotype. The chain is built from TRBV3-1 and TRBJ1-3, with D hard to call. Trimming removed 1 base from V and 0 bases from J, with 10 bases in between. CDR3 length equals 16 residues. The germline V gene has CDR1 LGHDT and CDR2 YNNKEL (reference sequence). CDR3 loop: CASSQVVTSSGNTIYF. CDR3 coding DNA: TGTGCCAGCAGCCAAGTGGTCACATCCTCTGGAAACACCATATATTTT.

CDR3 nucleotides: TGTGCCAGCAGTGGACAGGGCTGGGAGAACACTGAAGCTTTCTTT. It codes for CASSGQGWENTEAFF. The J gene is TRBJ1-1, the V gene TRBV2; 7 bases agree with TRBD1. Germline V gene data show CDR1 as SNHLY and CDR2 as FYNNEI. The CDR3 has 15 residues. V lost 4 bases to trimming and J lost 1 base; unmatched junction nucleotides: 6.

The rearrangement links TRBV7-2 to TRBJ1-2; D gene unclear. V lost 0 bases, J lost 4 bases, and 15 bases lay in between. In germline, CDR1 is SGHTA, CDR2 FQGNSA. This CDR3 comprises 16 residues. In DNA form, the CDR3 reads TGTGCCAGCAGCTTAGCGGGGTCGACACCCGTCTATGGCTACACCTTC. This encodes CASSLAGSTPVYGYTF.

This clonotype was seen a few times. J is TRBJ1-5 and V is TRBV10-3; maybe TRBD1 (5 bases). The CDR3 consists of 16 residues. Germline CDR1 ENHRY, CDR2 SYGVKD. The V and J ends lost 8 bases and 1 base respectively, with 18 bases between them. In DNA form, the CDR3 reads TGTGCCATCTCCACTCACGGGGGATCCAGCAATCAGCCCCAGCATTTT. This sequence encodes CAISTHGGSSNQPQHF.

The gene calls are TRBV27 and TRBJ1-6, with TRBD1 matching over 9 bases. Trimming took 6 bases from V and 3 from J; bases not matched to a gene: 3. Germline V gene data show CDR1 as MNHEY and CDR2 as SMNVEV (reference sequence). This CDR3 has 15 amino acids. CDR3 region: CASRVTGGYNSPLHF. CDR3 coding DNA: TGTGCCAGCAGGGTGACAGGGGGCTATAATTCACCCCTCCACTTT.

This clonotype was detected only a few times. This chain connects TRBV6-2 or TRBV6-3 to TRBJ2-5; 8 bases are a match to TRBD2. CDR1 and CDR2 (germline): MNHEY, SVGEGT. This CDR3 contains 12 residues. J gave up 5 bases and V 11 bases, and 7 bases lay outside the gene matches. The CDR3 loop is CACGLAWETQYF. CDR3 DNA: TGTGCCTGCGGACTAGCTTGGGAGACCCAGTACTTC.